The 32 T cell receptor beta chains given below trace back to one sample, sequenced in a study. TCRdb recomputed calls from the RT-PCR reads with MiXCR, one row per CDR3 protein. The sample carries about 700,000 distinct CDR3 sequences, 11% to 15% recorded once. The sequencing input was memory CD4+ T cells from blood. These receptors came from a female donor in good health, serving as a healthy control.

CDR3 in DNA: TGTGCCAGCAGCGCCAGACTAGCGGGCATCTACAATGAGCAGTTCTTC. Translated: CASSARLAGIYNEQFF. The J gene is TRBJ2-1, the V gene TRBV7-2, with TRBD2 identical over 10 bases. Germline values: CDR1 SGHTA, CDR2 FQGNSA. This CDR3 is 16 amino acids long. V trimming: 5 bases; J trimming: 3 bases; junction bases outside the gene matches: 7.

This chain uses TRBV5-1 with TRBJ1-2; D uncertain. The V and J ends lost 0 bases and 5 bases respectively, with 8 bases between them. The CDR3 is 13 amino acids. Germline V CDR1 and CDR2: SGHRS, YFSETQ. The chain's CDR3 is CASSLVQDYGYTF. The DNA of the CDR3 is TGCGCCAGCAGCTTGGTTCAGGATTATGGCTACACCTTC.

This clonotype was counted at least ten times. The rearrangement joins TRBV20-1 to TRBJ1-3; a possible D gene is TRBD1 (6 bases). Germline V gives CDR1 DFQATT, CDR2 SNEGSKA (reference sequence). This CDR3 region has 15 residues. Deletions cut 5 bases from V and 4 bases from J, with 18 bases between. The CDR3 loop is CSARVGRGTGNTIYF. Here the CDR3 DNA reads TGCAGTGCTCGCGTCGGGAGGGGGACCGGAAACACCATATATTTT.

The chain links TRBV20-1 to TRBJ2-2; D unclear. This CDR3 has 16 amino acids. CDR1 and CDR2 from the germline V gene are DFQATT and SNEGSKA (reference sequence). V dropped 0 bases and J dropped 1 base, with 12 bases sitting between them. The CDR3 bases are TGCAGTGCTAGAGATATCGTACAGAAGAACACCGGGGAGCTGTTTTTT. Translation gives CSARDIVQKNTGELFF.

In its sample, this clonotype was seen many times. This chain uses TRBV15 with TRBJ2-7; a possible D gene is TRBD2 (6 bases). Germline lookup yields CDR1 LNHNV and CDR2 YYDKDF (reference sequence). The CDR3 totals 15 residues. Trimming stripped 5 bases from V and 4 bases from J, with 18 bases between. The DNA of the CDR3 is TGTGCCACCAGCCCCCGACTAGTGGGGATTTACGAGCAGTACTTC. It is translated as CATSPRLVGIYEQYF.

This clonotype was counted ten times or more. The J gene is TRBJ1-1, the V gene TRBV7-9; D is ambiguous. Trimming took off 2 bases at V and 6 bases at J, with 10 bases between the two ends. The CDR3 spans 13 residues. In germline, CDR1 is SEHNR, CDR2 FQNEAQ (reference sequence). The CDR3 DNA reads TGTGCCAGCAGCTTACACGGCAGCTCTGAAGCTTTCTTT. This gives the protein CASSLHGSSEAFF.

This clonotype has ten or more counts. The chain joins TRBV18 to TRBJ1-4; D gene uncertain. The CDR3 runs 13 residues. Deletions cut 3 bases from V and 8 bases from J, with 10 bases between. Germline CDR1 reads KGHSH; CDR2 reads LQKENI. Written as DNA, the CDR3 is TGTGCCAGCTCACCCCGTCCGGAGGAAAAACTGTTTTTT. This codes for CASSPRPEEKLFF.

This clonotype was picked up many times. The V call is TRBV6-2 or TRBV6-3, the J call TRBJ2-1, with 7 bases that match TRBD1. V lost 6 bases and J lost 4; bases outside the gene matches: 9. Germline V gene sequence: CDR1 MNHEY, CDR2 SVGEGT. CDR3 length: 15 amino acids. CDR3 sequence (DNA): TGTGCCAGCAGCCGCTCCGGGACAGCATACAATGAGCAGTTCTTC. Protein product: CASSRSGTAYNEQFF.

The chain employs TRBV18 and TRBJ2-2; 7 nucleotides align to TRBD1. The CDR3 length is 16 residues. V gave up 1 base and J gave up 7 bases; unmatched junction bases: 9. CDR1 and CDR2 from the germline V gene are KGHSH and LQKENI. CDR3 DNA sequence: TGTGCCAGCTCACCACGCCAGGGGGATGATAGCGGGGAGCTGTTTTTT. Translation gives CASSPRQGDDSGELFF.

In this sample, this clonotype turned up a few times. The CDR3 spells CASSYPALTNTGELFF. The CDR3 region has the DNA TGTGCCAGCAGTTACCCCGCCCTGACGAACACCGGGGAGCTGTTTTTT. The chain is built from TRBV7-9 and TRBJ2-2; D not certain. The CDR3 is 16 residues long. V was trimmed by 6 bases and J by 0 bases, leaving 14 bases between them. Germline V gene sequence: CDR1 SEHNR, CDR2 FQNEAQ (reference sequence).

Ten or more counts support this clonotype. The V gene is TRBV5-5, the J gene TRBJ2-2; 7 nucleotides match TRBD2. Unmatched junction bases numbered 6, after V lost 1 base and J lost 3 bases. This CDR3 has 16 amino acids. Germline V gene sequence: CDR1 SGHKS, CDR2 YYEKEE (reference sequence). In nucleotides, the CDR3 is TGTGCCAGCAGCTTGTCAGCGGGACCATACACCGGGGAGCTGTTTTTT. It translates to CASSLSAGPYTGELFF.

V is TRBV7-8 and J is TRBJ2-4, with TRBD2 identical over 11 bases. Germline CDR1 reads SGHVS; CDR2 reads FQNEAQ. The CDR3 contains 21 residues. The V segment lost 5 bases and the J segment 3 bases; nucleotides outside the gene matches: 21. CDR3 protein: CASSIPLIAGGGGLVKNIQYF. CDR3 bases: TGTGCCAGCAGCATCCCCCTCATAGCGGGAGGGGGGGGACTAGTCAAAAACATTCAGTACTTC.

This clonotype was counted ten times or more. The genes are TRBV10-3 and TRBJ1-5, with D uncertain. The V end was cut by 0 bases, the J end by 3 bases, with 6 bases between. This CDR3 has 14 residues. Germline V lookup: CDR1 ENHRY, CDR2 SYGVKD. The CDR3 DNA sequence: TGTGCCATCAGTGAGTCGGCCATCAATCAGCCCCAGCATTTT. It is translated as CAISESAINQPQHF.

This clonotype was detected only a few times. The gene calls are TRBV25-1 and TRBJ1-6; D may be TRBD1 (5 bases). The CDR3 is made up of 14 amino acids. V lost 0 bases and J 7 bases, leaving 7 bases between the germline ends. Germline V CDR1 and CDR2: MGHDK, SYGVNS. The CDR3 loop is CASSEYDRNSPLHF. CDR3 sequence (DNA): TGTGCCAGCAGTGAATATGACAGAAATTCACCCCTCCACTTT.

This clonotype came up many times. The V gene is TRBV6-5, the J gene TRBJ2-5; D may be TRBD2 (5 bases). This CDR3 spans 14 amino acids. V dropped 5 bases and J dropped 5 bases, with 15 bases sitting between them. Germline CDR1 MNHEY, CDR2 SVGAGI. DNA of the CDR3: TGTGCCAGCAGTACCGTAAGGGCGGGCGAGACCCAGTACTTC. This gives the protein CASSTVRAGETQYF.

This clonotype was found many times. This sequence joins TRBV12-3 or TRBV12-4 and TRBJ1-2; D uncertain. The germline V and J ends were trimmed by 4 bases and 4 bases, with 7 bases remaining between them. This CDR3 comprises 12 residues. This CDR3 is CASSSQGYGYTF. DNA for the CDR3: TGTGCCAGCAGTTCTCAAGGCTATGGCTACACCTTC.

The chain joins TRBV6-5 to TRBJ1-5, with 8 bases aligning to TRBD1. V was clipped by 4 bases and J by 9 bases; unmatched bases: 8. The length of the CDR3 is 14 residues. Germline loops: CDR1 MNHEY, CDR2 SVGAGI. CDR3 in amino acids: CASSSDRGGRPQHF. CDR3 coding DNA: TGTGCCAGCAGTTCAGACAGGGGAGGTAGGCCCCAGCATTTT.

In this sample, this clonotype turned up a few times. The chain uses TRBV5-1 and TRBJ2-1; 14 bases fit TRBD2. Germline V lookup: CDR1 SGHRS, CDR2 YFSETQ. The CDR3 covers 15 residues. V was pared by 6 bases and J by 10 bases, with 9 bases of the junction left unmatched. The CDR3 sequence is CASNDGTSGGREQFF. CDR3 coding DNA: TGCGCCAGCAACGACGGGACTAGCGGGGGCAGGGAGCAGTTCTTC.

This clonotype came up a few times. The CDR3 nucleotides are TGTGCCAGCAGCTCCCGGGTTAGCGGTTTCTACGAGCAGTACTTC. Protein product: CASSSRVSGFYEQYF. V usage is TRBV7-8 and J usage is TRBJ2-7; a possible D gene is TRBD2 (6 bases). Germline lookup yields CDR1 SGHVS and CDR2 FQNEAQ. Trimming took 4 bases from V and 3 from J, leaving 16 bases between them. The CDR3 covers 15 residues.

The chain employs TRBV4-2 and TRBJ2-5; D assignment may be TRBD1 or TRBD2 (6 bases each). The V end was cut by 8 bases, the J end by 1 base, with 14 bases between. The CDR3 extends over 14 amino acids. Germline V lookup: CDR1 LGHNA, CDR2 YNFKEQ. The CDR3 nucleotides are TGTGCCAGCGGCCTAGGGGGGATCCAAGAGACCCAGTACTTC. It encodes CASGLGGIQETQYF.

The chain couples TRBV6-5 to TRBJ2-7, with 7 bases identical to TRBD1. The V gene's germline CDR1 is MNHEY and CDR2 SVGAGI. V was pared by 10 bases and J by 9 bases, with 21 bases of the junction left unmatched. This CDR3 comprises 15 residues. The CDR3 sequence: CANRLRNRGIGWQYF. For the CDR3, the DNA is TGTGCCAACAGGCTACGGAACAGGGGAATCGGATGGCAGTACTTC.

In this sample, this clonotype turned up many times. The V and J genes are TRBV20-1 and TRBJ1-4, with a possible D match to TRBD1 (6 bases). Germline V lookup: CDR1 DFQATT, CDR2 SNEGSKA (reference sequence). V lost 6 bases and J lost 8, with 13 bases in between. CDR3 length equals 12 residues. CDR3 loop: CSAPDRKEKLFF. The CDR3 DNA follows: TGCAGTGCCCCGGACAGAAAGGAAAAACTGTTTTTT.

This clonotype was recorded a few times. The gene calls are TRBV3-1 and TRBJ2-2, with 8 bases matching TRBD2. The CDR3 length is 17 residues. CDR1 and CDR2 from the germline V gene are LGHDT and YNNKEL (reference sequence). J lost 5 bases, V lost 6 bases, and 14 bases had no gene match. The CDR3 nucleotides are TGTGCCAGCAGTACTCGACGGACTAGCCGGGATACCGGGGAGCTGTTTTTT. It yields the protein CASSTRRTSRDTGELFF.

This sequence joins TRBV5-1 and TRBJ1-1; D remains unclear. Trimming shortened V by 3 bases and J by 3 bases, and 15 bases separated the two germline ends. CDR1 is SGHRS, CDR2 YFSETQ, per germline. This CDR3 is 15 amino acids long. The CDR3 DNA reads as TGCGCCAGCAGCTCTCGGGCGGGTGGTTACACTGAAGCTTTCTTT. Protein product: CASSSRAGGYTEAFF. The variable domain in full, with the rest retrieved from reference TRBV5-1 and TRBJ1-1, is KAGVTQTPRYLIKTRGQQVTLSCSPISGHRSVSWYQQTPGQGLQFLFEYFSETQRNKGNFPGRFSGRQFSNSRSEMNVSTLELGDSALYLCASSSRAGGYTEAFFGQGTRLTVV.

This clonotype has only one observation. V and J are TRBV19 and TRBJ2-7; TRBD1 might be the D (5 bases). CDR3 length equals 14 residues. CDR1 LNHDA and CDR2 SQIVND come from the germline V gene (reference sequence). V lost 3 bases, J lost 0 bases, and 9 bases lay in between. CDR3 in amino acids: CASSMYRSSYEQYF. CDR3 bases: TGTGCCAGTAGTATGTACAGGAGCTCCTACGAGCAGTACTTC.

The J gene is TRBJ1-2, the V gene TRBV5-1; 8 nucleotides align to TRBD1. The CDR3 runs 12 residues. Germline assignment: CDR1 SGHRS and CDR2 YFSETQ. The V and J ends lost 4 bases and 7 bases, in that order; junction bases with no gene match: 3. CDR3 sequence (DNA): TGCGCCAGCAGCAATGACAGGGGTGGCTACACCTTC. Protein sequence: CASSNDRGGYTF.

This sequence joins TRBV6-5 and TRBJ1-6, with 8 nucleotides matching TRBD1. Looked up from germline, CDR1 is MNHEY and CDR2 is SVGAGI. V shed 7 bases and J 3 bases; nucleotides not matched to a gene: 8. This CDR3 has 16 residues. The CDR3, as DNA: TGTGCCAGCAAAATCGGACAGGGTCACTATAATTCACCCCTCCACTTT. It codes for CASKIGQGHYNSPLHF.

V is TRBV20-1 and J is TRBJ1-2; D perhaps matches TRBD1 (6 bases). The germline V gene encodes CDR1 DFQATT and CDR2 SNEGSKA (reference sequence). Trimming shortened V by 0 bases and J by 3 bases, and 11 bases separated the two germline ends. The CDR3 has 14 amino acids. Here the CDR3 DNA reads TGCAGTGCTAGAGAGGGGGCGAGGGACTATGGCTACACCTTC. This codes for CSAREGARDYGYTF.

This clonotype appeared many times. This sequence joins TRBV5-5 and TRBJ1-2; D not resolved. Trimming stripped 3 bases from V and 7 bases from J, with 19 bases between. The CDR3 spans 15 residues. Germline assignment: CDR1 SGHKS and CDR2 YYEKEE (reference sequence). For the CDR3, the DNA is TGTGCCAGCAGCTCCCTTCAGGCCATGCCCCGTGGCTACACCTTC. Translated: CASSSLQAMPRGYTF.

V is TRBV18 and J is TRBJ2-7, with 10 bases aligning to TRBD2. The J segment lost 7 bases and the V segment lost 0 bases, leaving 6 bases of the junction unmatched. Germline CDR1 is KGHSH and CDR2 is LQKENI. The CDR3 is made up of 15 amino acids. The CDR3 region has the DNA TGTGCCAGCTCACCACCGTCTAGCGGGGGCGCGGAGCAGTACTTC. Translation: CASSPPSSGGAEQYF. Using reference TRBV18 and TRBJ2-7 for the parts outside the CDR3, the full variable domain is NAGVMQNPRHLVRRRGQEARLRCSPMKGHSHVYWYRQLPEEGLKFMVYLQKENIIDESGMPKERFSAEFPKEGPSILRIQQVVRGDSAAYFCASSPPSSGGAEQYFGPGTRLTVT.

On this clonotype itself: Its ends do not fully match the called genes, so a read error is possible. The rearrangement joins TRBV10-3 to TRBJ1-2; TRBD1 agrees at 8 bases. The CDR3 consists of 14 residues. Germline CDR1 ENHRY, CDR2 SYGVKD. CDR3 sequence (DNA): TGTGCCATCAGTGCCGGGACAGGCGACTACGGCTACACCTTC. The encoded protein is CAISAGTGDYGYTF.

This clonotype was observed a few times. The genes are TRBV12-3 or TRBV12-4 and TRBJ2-3; 7 bases align to TRBD1. Trimming at V came to 0 bases and at J to 10 bases, leaving 1 base not matched to a gene. The CDR3 contains 12 residues. The CDR3 DNA is TGTGCCAGCAGTTTAGCGGGGACAGCGCAGTATTTT. As protein: CASSLAGTAQYF.